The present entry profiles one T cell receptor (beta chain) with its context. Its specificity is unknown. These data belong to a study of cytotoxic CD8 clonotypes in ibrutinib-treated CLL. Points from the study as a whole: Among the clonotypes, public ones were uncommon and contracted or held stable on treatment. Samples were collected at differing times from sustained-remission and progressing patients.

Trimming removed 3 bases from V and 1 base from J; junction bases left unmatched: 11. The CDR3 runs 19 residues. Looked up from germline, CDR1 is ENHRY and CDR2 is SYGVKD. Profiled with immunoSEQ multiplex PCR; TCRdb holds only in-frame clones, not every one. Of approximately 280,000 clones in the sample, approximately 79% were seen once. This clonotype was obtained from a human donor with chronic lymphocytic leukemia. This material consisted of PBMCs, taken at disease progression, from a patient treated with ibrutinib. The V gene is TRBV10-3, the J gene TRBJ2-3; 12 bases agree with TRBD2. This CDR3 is CAISDGRLAGDSRTDTQYF. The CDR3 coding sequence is TGTGCCATCAGTGATGGGAGACTAGCGGGAGATTCCCGCACAGATACGCAGTATTTT.